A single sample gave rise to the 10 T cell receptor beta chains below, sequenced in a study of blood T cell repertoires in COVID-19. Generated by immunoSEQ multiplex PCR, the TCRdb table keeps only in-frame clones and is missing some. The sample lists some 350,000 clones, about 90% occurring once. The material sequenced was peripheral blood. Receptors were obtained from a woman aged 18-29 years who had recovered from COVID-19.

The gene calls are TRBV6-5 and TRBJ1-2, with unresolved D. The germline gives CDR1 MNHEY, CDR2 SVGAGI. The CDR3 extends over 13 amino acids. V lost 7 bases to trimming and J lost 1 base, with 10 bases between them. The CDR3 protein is CASTMRDNYGYTF. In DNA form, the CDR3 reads TGTGCCAGCACCATGCGGGATAACTATGGCTACACCTTC.

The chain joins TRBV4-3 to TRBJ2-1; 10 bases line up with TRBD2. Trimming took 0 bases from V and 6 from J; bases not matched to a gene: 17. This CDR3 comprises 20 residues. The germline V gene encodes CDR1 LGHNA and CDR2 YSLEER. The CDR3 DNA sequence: TGCGCCAGCAGCCAAGAAGCTCCCTCCGCTAGCGGGAGATGGGGCAATGAGCAGTTCTTC. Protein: CASSQEAPSASGRWGNEQFF.

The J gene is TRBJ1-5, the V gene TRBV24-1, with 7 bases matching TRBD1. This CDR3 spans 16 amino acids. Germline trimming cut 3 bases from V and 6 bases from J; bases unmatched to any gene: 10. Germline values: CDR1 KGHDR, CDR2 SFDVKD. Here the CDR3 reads CATSDGRGSEVQPQHF. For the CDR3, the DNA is TGTGCCACCAGTGATGGCAGGGGGTCTGAGGTTCAGCCCCAGCATTTT.

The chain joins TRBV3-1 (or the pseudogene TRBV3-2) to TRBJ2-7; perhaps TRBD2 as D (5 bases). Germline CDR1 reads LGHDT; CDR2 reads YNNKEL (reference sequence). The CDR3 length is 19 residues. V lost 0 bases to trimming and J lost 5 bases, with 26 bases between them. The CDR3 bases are TGTGCCAGCAGCCAAGACCCTCTGGACTCTACTCACCTCCGGCACGAGCAGTACGTC. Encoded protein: CASSQDPLDSTHLRHEQYV.

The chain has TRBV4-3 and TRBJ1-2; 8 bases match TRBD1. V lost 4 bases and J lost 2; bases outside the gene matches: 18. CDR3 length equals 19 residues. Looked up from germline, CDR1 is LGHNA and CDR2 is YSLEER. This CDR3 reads CASSRVRGRPGQGNYGYTF. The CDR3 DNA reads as TGCGCCAGCAGCCGGGTGCGAGGTAGGCCCGGACAGGGAAACTATGGCTACACCTTC.

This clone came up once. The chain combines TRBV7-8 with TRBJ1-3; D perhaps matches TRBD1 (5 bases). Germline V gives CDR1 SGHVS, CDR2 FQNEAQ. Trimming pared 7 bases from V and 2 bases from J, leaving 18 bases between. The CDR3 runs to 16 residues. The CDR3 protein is CASIAVGGEAGNTIYF. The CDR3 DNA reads TGTGCCAGCATCGCCGTGGGGGGGGAAGCTGGAAACACCATATATTTT.

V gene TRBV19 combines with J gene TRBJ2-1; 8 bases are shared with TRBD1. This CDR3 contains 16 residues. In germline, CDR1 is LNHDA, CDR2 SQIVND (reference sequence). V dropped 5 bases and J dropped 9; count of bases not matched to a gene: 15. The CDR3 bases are TGTGCCAGTAGTCCGATACCGGGACAGGCGGTTTCTGAGCAGTTCTTC. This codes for CASSPIPGQAVSEQFF.

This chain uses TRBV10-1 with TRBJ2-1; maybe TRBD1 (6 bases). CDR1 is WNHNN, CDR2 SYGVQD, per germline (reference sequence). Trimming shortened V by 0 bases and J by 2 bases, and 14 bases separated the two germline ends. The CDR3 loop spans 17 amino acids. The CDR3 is CASSESAGANAYNEQFF. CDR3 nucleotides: TGCGCCAGCAGTGAGTCGGCAGGGGCTAATGCCTACAATGAGCAGTTCTTC.

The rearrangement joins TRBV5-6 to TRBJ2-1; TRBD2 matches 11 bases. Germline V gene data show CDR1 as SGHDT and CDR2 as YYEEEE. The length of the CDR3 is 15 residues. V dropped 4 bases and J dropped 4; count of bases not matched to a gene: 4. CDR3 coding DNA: TGTGCCAGCAGCCCGGGACTAGCGGAATACAATGAGCAGTTCTTC. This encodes CASSPGLAEYNEQFF.

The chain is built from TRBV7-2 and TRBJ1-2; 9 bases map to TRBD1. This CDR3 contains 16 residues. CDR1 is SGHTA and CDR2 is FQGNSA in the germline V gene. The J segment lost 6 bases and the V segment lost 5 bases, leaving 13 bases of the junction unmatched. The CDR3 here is CASSGPGQGIGNGYTF. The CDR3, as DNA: TGTGCCAGCAGCGGACCGGGACAGGGAATTGGAAATGGCTACACCTTC.